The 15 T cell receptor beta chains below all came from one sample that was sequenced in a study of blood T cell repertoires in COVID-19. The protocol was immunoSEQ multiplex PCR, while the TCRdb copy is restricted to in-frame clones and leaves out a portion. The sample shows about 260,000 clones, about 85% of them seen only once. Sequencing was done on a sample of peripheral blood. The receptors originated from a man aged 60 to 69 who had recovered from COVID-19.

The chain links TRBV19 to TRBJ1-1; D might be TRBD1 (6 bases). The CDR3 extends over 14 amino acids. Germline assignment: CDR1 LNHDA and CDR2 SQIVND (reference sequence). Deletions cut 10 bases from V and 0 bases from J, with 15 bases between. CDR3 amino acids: CATRWGLVNTEAFF. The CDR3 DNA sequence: TGTGCCACCCGGTGGGGGCTCGTGAACACTGAAGCTTTCTTT.

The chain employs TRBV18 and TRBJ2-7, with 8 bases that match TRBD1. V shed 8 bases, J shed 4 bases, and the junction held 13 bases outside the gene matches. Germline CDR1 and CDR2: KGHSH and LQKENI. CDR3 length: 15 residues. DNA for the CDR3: TGTGCCAGCACGCCGCAAAGGACAGGGAATTACGAGCAGTACTTC. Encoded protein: CASTPQRTGNYEQYF. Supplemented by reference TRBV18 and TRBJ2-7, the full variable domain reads NAGVMQNPRHLVRRRGQEARLRCSPMKGHSHVYWYRQLPEEGLKFMVYLQKENIIDESGMPKERFSAEFPKEGPSILRIQQVVRGDSAAYFCASTPQRTGNYEQYFGPGTRLTVT.

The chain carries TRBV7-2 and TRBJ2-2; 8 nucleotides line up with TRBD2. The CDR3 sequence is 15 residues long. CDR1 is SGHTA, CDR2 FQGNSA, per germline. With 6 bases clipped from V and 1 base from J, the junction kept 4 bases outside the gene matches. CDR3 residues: CASRPGGLNTGELFF. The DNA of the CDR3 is TGTGCCAGCAGGCCGGGGGGGCTGAACACCGGGGAGCTGTTTTTT.

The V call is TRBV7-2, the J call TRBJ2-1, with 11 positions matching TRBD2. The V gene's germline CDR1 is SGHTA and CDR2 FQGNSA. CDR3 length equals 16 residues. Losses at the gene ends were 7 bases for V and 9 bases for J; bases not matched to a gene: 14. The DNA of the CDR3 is TGTGCCAGCACCATAGGGGGGACTAGCGGCCGGGGTGAGCAGTTCTTC. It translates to CASTIGGTSGRGEQFF.

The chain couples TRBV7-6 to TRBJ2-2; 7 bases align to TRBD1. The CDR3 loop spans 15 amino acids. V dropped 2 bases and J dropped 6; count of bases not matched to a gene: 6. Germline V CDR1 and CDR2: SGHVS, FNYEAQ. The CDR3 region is CASSLKQGSPGELFF. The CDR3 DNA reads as TGTGCCAGCAGCTTAAAACAGGGGTCCCCCGGGGAGCTGTTTTTT.

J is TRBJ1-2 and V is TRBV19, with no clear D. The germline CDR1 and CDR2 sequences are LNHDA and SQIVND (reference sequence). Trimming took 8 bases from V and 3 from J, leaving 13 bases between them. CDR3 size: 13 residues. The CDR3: CASLDWRDYGYTF. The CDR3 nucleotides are TGTGCCAGTTTGGATTGGAGGGACTATGGCTACACCTTC.

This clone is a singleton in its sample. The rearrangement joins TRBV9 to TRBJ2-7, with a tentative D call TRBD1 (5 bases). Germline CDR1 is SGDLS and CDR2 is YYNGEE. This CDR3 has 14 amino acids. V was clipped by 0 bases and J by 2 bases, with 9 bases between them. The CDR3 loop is CASSVGPRAYEQYF. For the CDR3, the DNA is TGTGCCAGCAGCGTAGGCCCCAGGGCCTACGAGCAGTACTTC.

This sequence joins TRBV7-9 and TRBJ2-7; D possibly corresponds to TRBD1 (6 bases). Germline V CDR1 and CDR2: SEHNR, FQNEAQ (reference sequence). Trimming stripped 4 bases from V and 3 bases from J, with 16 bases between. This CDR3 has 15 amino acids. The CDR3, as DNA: TGTGCCAGCAGCTCAACAACCGGGACACACTACGAGCAGTACTTC. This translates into CASSSTTGTHYEQYF. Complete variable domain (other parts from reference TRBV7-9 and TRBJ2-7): DTGVSQNPRHKITKRGQNVTFRCDPISEHNRLYWYRQTLGQGPEFLTYFQNEAQLEKSRLLSDRFSAERPKGSFSTLEIQRTEQGDSAMYLCASSSTTGTHYEQYFGPGTRLTVT.

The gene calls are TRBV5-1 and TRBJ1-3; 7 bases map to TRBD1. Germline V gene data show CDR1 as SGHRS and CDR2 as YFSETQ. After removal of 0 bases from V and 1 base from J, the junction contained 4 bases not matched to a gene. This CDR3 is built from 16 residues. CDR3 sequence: CASSLAGQQSGNTIYF. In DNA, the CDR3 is TGCGCCAGCAGCTTGGCGGGACAGCAATCTGGAAACACCATATATTTT.

CDR3 nucleotides: TGTGCCAGCAGCTCGGGGGGGCTGAATAATTCACCCCTCCACTTT. Its protein product is CASSSGGLNNSPLHF. The chain has TRBV5-4 and TRBJ1-6; a possible D gene is TRBD1 (6 bases). This CDR3 is built from 15 residues. CDR1 SGHNT and CDR2 YYREEE come from the germline V gene (reference sequence). V was cut by 3 bases and J by 5 bases, with 12 bases left in between.

The CDR3: CASSLGGGWNNEQFF. CDR3 DNA: TGTGCCAGCAGCCTAGGCGGGGGGTGGAACAATGAGCAGTTCTTC. The chain uses TRBV9 and TRBJ2-1; 8 bases map to TRBD2. The CDR3 spans 15 residues. The trim removed 4 bases at V and 5 bases at J, leaving 8 bases unmatched. Germline assignment: CDR1 SGDLS and CDR2 YYNGEE.

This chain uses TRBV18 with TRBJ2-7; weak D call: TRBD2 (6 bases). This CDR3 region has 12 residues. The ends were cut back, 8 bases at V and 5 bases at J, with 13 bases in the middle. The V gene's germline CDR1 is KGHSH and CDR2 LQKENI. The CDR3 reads CASGRESHEQYF. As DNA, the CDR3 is TGTGCCAGCGGACGGGAGTCCCACGAGCAGTACTTC.

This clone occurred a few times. CDR3 DNA: TGTGCCAGCTCACCTAGCGGGGAAACCTACGAGCAGTACTTC. Translating gives CASSPSGETYEQYF. The chain is built from TRBV18 and TRBJ2-7, with 8 positions matching TRBD2. Trimming removed 3 bases from V and 2 bases from J; junction bases left unmatched: 3. The length of the CDR3 is 14 residues. The germline gives CDR1 KGHSH, CDR2 LQKENI.

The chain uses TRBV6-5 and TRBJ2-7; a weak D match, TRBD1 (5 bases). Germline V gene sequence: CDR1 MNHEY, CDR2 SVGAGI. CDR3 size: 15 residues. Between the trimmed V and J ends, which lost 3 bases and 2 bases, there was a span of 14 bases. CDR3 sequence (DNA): TGTGCCAGCAGTTATACGGATGCAGGGACCTACGAGCAGTACTTC. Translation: CASSYTDAGTYEQYF.

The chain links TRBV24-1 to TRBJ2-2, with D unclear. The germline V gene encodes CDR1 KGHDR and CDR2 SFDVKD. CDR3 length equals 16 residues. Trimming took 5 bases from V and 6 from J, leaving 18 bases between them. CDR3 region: CATSANDSPRAGELFF. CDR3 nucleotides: TGTGCCACCAGTGCTAATGACTCGCCCCGGGCCGGGGAGCTGTTTTTT.